These T cell receptor beta chains were read from a single sample in a study of cytomegalovirus exposure and HLA in healthy donors. The assay was immunoSEQ multiplex PCR, and TCRdb's table has in-frame clones only and misses some. The sample has 80,000 or so clones; about 95% are singletons. The material sequenced was PBMCs. The receptors shown here come from a woman under 30 in good health and CMV-seronegative. Each CDR3 is given with its conserved first and last residue. D genes are given only for firm matches. Size tells how often a clone was seen (once, few, many) or the class of an expanded clone, and some rows leave it out.

TRBV27	TRBD1	NA	TRBJ2-3	CASSLQGASDTQYF	TGTGCCAGCAGTTTACAGGGGGCGAGTGATACGCAGTATTTT
TRBV27	TRBD2	NA	TRBJ2-1	CASSWTSGSSYNEQFF	TGTGCCAGCAGTTGGACTAGCGGGAGCTCCTACAATGAGCAGTTCTTC
TRBV27	NA	once	TRBJ2-7	CASSLSKGVKTYEQYF	TGTGCCAGCAGTTTATCGAAAGGAGTTAAAACCTACGAGCAGTACTTC
TRBV4-1	NA	NA	TRBJ2-7	CASSQGAGIYEQYF	TGCGCCAGCAGCCAAGGGGCAGGGATCTACGAGCAGTACTTC
TRBV27	TRBD2	NA	TRBJ2-7	CASSLGGALDEQYF	TGTGCCAGCAGTCTCGGGGGGGCCTTGGATGAGCAGTACTTC
TRBV18	TRBD1	NA	TRBJ1-2	CASSPNRGDGGYTF	TGTGCCAGCTCACCTAACAGGGGTGACGGTGGCTACACCTTC
TRBV11-2	NA	NA	TRBJ2-1	CASSLATTLATYNEQFF	TGTGCCAGCAGCTTAGCTACTACTCTAGCCACCTACAATGAGCAGTTCTTC
TRBV7-2	TRBD2	NA	TRBJ2-3	CASSSLVASGRVYTQYF	TGTGCCAGCAGCTCCTTGGTGGCTAGCGGGAGGGTGTATACGCAGTATTTT
TRBV6-4	TRBD1	NA	TRBJ1-1	CASSEGQGGTEAFF	TGTGCCAGCAGTGAAGGACAGGGTGGGACTGAAGCTTTCTTT
TRBV5-1	NA	NA	TRBJ2-7	CASSPAREYEVYYEQYF	TGCGCCAGCAGCCCAGCAAGGGAGTACGAGGTATACTACGAGCAGTACTTC
TRBV19	NA	NA	TRBJ1-4	CASSNSPNEKLFF	TGTGCCAGTAGTAACAGTCCTAATGAAAAACTGTTTTTT
TRBV28	TRBD1	NA	TRBJ1-4	CASNSGGANEKLFF	TGTGCCAGCAACTCAGGGGGCGCTAATGAAAAACTGTTTTTT
TRBV15	NA	NA	TRBJ1-1	CATSRDGELGGYTEAFF	TGTGCCACCAGCAGAGATGGGGAGTTAGGGGGTTACACTGAAGCTTTCTTT
TRBV7-6	NA	NA	TRBJ2-5	CASSLRGGGIQETQYF	TGTGCCAGCAGCTTAAGGGGAGGGGGGATCCAAGAGACCCAGTACTTC
TRBV27	NA	NA	TRBJ1-1	CASSFAGPVNTEAFF	TGTGCCAGCAGTTTTGCGGGCCCTGTGAACACTGAAGCTTTCTTT
TRBV20-1	NA	NA	TRBJ1-2	CSASDPGLDTF	TGCAGTGCTAGCGACCCAGGGTTGGACACCTTC
TRBV15	NA	NA	TRBJ2-5	CATSRDRETQYF	TGTGCCACCAGCAGAGACCGAGAGACCCAGTACTTC
TRBV19	NA	NA	TRBJ1-1	CASSPWGDTEAFF	TGTGCCAGTAGTCCCTGGGGAGACACTGAAGCTTTCTTT
TRBV27	TRBD1	NA	TRBJ1-2	CASKRDRCYGYTF	TGTGCCAGCAAGAGGGACAGGTGTTATGGCTACACCTTC
TRBV7-6	NA	NA	TRBJ2-3	CASSSNALNVAGFTDTQYF	TGTGCCAGCAGCTCTAACGCGCTAAACGTCGCGGGATTCACAGATACGCAGTATTTT
TRBV18	TRBD1	NA	TRBJ2-7	CASSQGQGAYEQYF	TGTGCCAGCTCACAGGGACAGGGGGCCTACGAGCAGTACTTC
TRBV29-1	NA	NA	TRBJ2-1	CSVGARNNEQFF	TGCAGCGTTGGGGCCCGAAACAATGAGCAGTTCTTC
TRBV11-2	TRBD1	once	TRBJ1-5	CASSLASTGVNQPQHF	TGTGCCAGCAGCTTAGCCAGCACAGGGGTCAATCAGCCCCAGCATTTT
TRBV7-9	TRBD2	NA	TRBJ2-1	CASSLMSSGGLLYNEQFF	TGTGCCAGCAGCTTAATGTCTAGCGGGGGGCTATTGTACAATGAGCAGTTCTTC
TRBV5-8	NA	once	TRBJ1-5	CASSLGTEGLSNQPQHF	TGTGCCAGCAGCTTGGGGACGGAGGGTTTAAGCAATCAGCCCCAGCATTTT
TRBV6-5	NA	NA	TRBJ1-1	CASTWELNTEAFF	TGTGCCAGCACCTGGGAGCTGAACACTGAAGCTTTCTTT
TRBV19	NA	NA	TRBJ2-7	CASSIKGAYEQYF	TGTGCCAGTAGTATCAAGGGGGCCTACGAGCAGTACTTC
TRBV4-1	TRBD1	NA	TRBJ2-7	CASSYVQGASEQYF	TGCGCCAGCAGCTATGTTCAGGGGGCCAGCGAGCAGTACTTC
TRBV29-1	TRBD1	NA	TRBJ1-3	CSVVRGPGNTIYF	TGCAGCGTTGTCAGGGGGCCTGGAAACACCATATATTTT
TRBV5-5	TRBD2	NA	TRBJ2-5	CASSPTSGGETQYF	TGTGCCAGCAGCCCGACTAGCGGCGGTGAGACCCAGTACTTC
TRBV4-3	TRBD2	NA	TRBJ2-7	CASSLAGRGYEQYF	TGCGCCAGCAGCCTAGCGGGAAGGGGCTACGAGCAGTACTTC
TRBV5-5	NA	NA	TRBJ1-1	CASSFRSGVLTEAFF	TGTGCCAGCAGTTTCCGTTCAGGGGTCCTCACTGAAGCTTTCTTT
TRBV6-5	NA	NA	TRBJ2-7	CASSLDRSAYEQYF	TGTGCCAGCAGCCTTGACAGGTCTGCCTACGAGCAGTACTTC
TRBV13	NA	NA	TRBJ2-1	CASSPPGSGSYNEQFF	TGTGCCAGCAGCCCTCCAGGAAGCGGGTCCTACAATGAGCAGTTCTTC
TRBV6-5	NA	NA	TRBJ2-5	CASSAPPGLQETQYF	TGTGCCAGCAGTGCCCCCCCGGGACTCCAAGAGACCCAGTACTTC
TRBV5-4	TRBD1	few	TRBJ2-7	CASSPGQWFDEQYF	TGTGCCAGCAGCCCGGGACAGTGGTTCGACGAGCAGTACTTC
TRBV5-6	TRBD1	NA	TRBJ1-4	CASSLRQGITNEKLFF	TGTGCCAGCAGCTTACGACAGGGGATAACTAATGAAAAACTGTTTTTT
TRBV30	NA	NA	TRBJ1-2	CAWSETAGYTF	TGTGCCTGGAGCGAGACAGCTGGCTACACCTTC
TRBV19	NA	NA	TRBJ2-1	CASRTGWNEQFF	TGTGCCAGTAGAACAGGGTGGAATGAGCAGTTCTTC
TRBV7-9	TRBD2	NA	TRBJ2-7	CATGGAYEQYF	TGTGCCACGGGAGGGGCCTACGAGCAGTACTTC
TRBV14	TRBD2	NA	TRBJ2-5	CASSRGLADPRGEETQYF	TGTGCCAGCAGCCGGGGACTAGCGGACCCCCGAGGGGAAGAGACCCAGTACTTC
TRBV9	TRBD1	NA	TRBJ1-1	CASSAGPTGLNTEAFF	TGTGCCAGCAGCGCAGGTCCGACAGGGTTGAACACTGAAGCTTTCTTT
TRBV6-5	NA	NA	TRBJ1-5	CASTPQFSQPQHF	TGTGCCAGCACCCCCCAGTTTTCTCAGCCCCAGCATTTT
TRBV7-9	TRBD1	NA	TRBJ1-6	CASSWDRDDSPLHF	TGTGCCAGCAGCTGGGACAGGGACGATTCACCCCTCCACTTT
TRBV18	NA	NA	TRBJ1-5	CASSPEALNQPQHF	TGTGCCAGCTCACCCGAAGCTCTCAATCAGCCCCAGCATTTT
TRBV9	NA	NA	TRBJ1-6	CASRREDYSPLHF	TGTGCCAGTAGGCGGGAGGATTATTCACCCCTCCACTTT
TRBV7-2	NA	NA	TRBJ2-1	CASSSPNSYNEQFF	TGTGCCAGCAGCTCCCCTAACTCCTACAATGAGCAGTTCTTC
TRBV7-2	NA	NA	TRBJ2-3	CASSLVSTSTDTQYF	TGTGCCAGCAGCTTAGTCTCGACATCCACAGATACGCAGTATTTT
TRBV25-1	TRBD1	NA	TRBJ1-2	CASSVRQGAQDGYTF	TGTGCCAGCAGTGTTCGACAGGGGGCTCAAGATGGCTACACCTTC
TRBV11-2	NA	NA	TRBJ2-7	CASSSGIKRNEQYF	TGTGCCAGCAGCTCCGGGATCAAACGTAACGAGCAGTACTTC
TRBV20-1	TRBD2	NA	TRBJ2-3	CSATGGGEQYF	TGCAGTGCAACCGGGGGGGGTGAGCAGTATTTT
TRBV7-2	TRBD1	NA	TRBJ2-7	CASSTRQGAEQYF	TGTGCCAGCAGCACCCGACAGGGAGCCGAGCAGTACTTC
TRBV19	TRBD1	NA	TRBJ1-5	CASSLRQGQFSNQPQHF	TGTGCCAGTTCTCTACGCCAGGGACAGTTTAGCAATCAGCCCCAGCATTTT
TRBV5-1	NA	NA	TRBJ2-4	CASSQYPPTNIQYF	TGCGCCAGCAGCCAGTATCCCCCAACAAACATTCAGTACTTC
TRBV7-9	TRBD1	NA	TRBJ1-3	CASSRGQGAPGNTIYF	TGTGCCAGCAGTCGGGGACAGGGGGCGCCTGGAAACACCATATATTTT
TRBV2	NA	NA	TRBJ1-1	CASTLLVVLNTEAFF	TGTGCCAGCACCCTACTGGTGGTACTAAACACTGAAGCTTTCTTT
TRBV11-3	NA	NA	TRBJ2-7	CASSSYDRPYEQYF	TGTGCCAGCAGCTCATACGACAGACCCTACGAGCAGTACTTC